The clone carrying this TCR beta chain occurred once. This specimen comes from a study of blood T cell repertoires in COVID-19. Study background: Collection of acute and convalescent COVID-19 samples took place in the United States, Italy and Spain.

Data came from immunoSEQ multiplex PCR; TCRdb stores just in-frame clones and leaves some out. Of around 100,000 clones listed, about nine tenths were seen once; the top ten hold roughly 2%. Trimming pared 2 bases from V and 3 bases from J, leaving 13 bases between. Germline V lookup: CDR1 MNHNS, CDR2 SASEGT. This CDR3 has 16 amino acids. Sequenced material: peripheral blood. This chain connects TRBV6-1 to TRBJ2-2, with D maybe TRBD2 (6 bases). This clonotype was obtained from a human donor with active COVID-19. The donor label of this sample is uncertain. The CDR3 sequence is CASSEHGTADTGELFF. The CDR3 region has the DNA TGTGCCAGCAGTGAACATGGGACTGCCGACACCGGGGAGCTGTTTTTT.